This T cell receptor beta chain derives from a study of OX40 agonist ivuxolimab in advanced cancers. Turning to the study itself: Among those treated, three patients had partial responses, one with hepatocellular carcinoma and two with cutaneous melanoma.

Findings of the study overall: Clonal expansion among partial responders at 0.1-3.0 mg/kg ranked near the lowest. Several nonresponders also turned out to have low normalized T-cell clonal expansion.

This clone was recorded only once. Its specificity is unknown. Here immunoSEQ multiplex PCR was the method, and the copy in TCRdb shows in-frame clones only, minus some. The data show 9,500 to 13,000 clones, about 82% seen once. CDR3 length: 14 residues. The germline V gene encodes CDR1 SGDLS and CDR2 YYNGEE. The V gene end was trimmed by 3 bases and the J gene end by 5 bases; junction bases not matched to a gene: 7. Sequencing used CD4+ or CD8+ T cells sorted from blood, obtained in a trial of the OX40 agonist ivuxolimab. The source of this sequence is an adult with an advanced solid tumor such as melanoma, head and neck, liver or kidney cancer. This chain links TRBV9 with TRBJ2-5; TRBD1 matches at 7 bases. The CDR3 DNA is TGTGCCAGCAGCGGCGAGGAAGGGGGCGAGACCCAGTACTTC. Translation gives CASSGEEGGETQYF.